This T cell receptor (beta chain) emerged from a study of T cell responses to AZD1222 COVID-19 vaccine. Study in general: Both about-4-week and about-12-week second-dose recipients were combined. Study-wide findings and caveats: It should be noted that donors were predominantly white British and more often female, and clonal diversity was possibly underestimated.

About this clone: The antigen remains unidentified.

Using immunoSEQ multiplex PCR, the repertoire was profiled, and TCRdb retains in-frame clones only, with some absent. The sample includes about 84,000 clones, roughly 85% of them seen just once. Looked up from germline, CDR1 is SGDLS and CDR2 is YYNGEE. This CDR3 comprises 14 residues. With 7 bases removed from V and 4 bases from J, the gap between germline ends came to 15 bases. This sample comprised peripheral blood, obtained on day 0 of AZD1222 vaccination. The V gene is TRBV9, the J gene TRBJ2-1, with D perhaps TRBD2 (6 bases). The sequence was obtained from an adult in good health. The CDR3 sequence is CASGNSGLYNEQFF. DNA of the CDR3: TGTGCCAGCGGTAATAGCGGCTTATACAATGAGCAGTTCTTC.